The 28 T cell receptor beta chains listed next were all sequenced from one sample in a study of human thymus T cells. Here immunoSEQ multiplex PCR was the method, and the copy in TCRdb shows in-frame clones only, minus some. The sample consists of tens of thousands of clones, approximately 93% of them appearing once. The specimen was blood. Every receptor here comes from a boy less than two years old with a congenital heart defect but otherwise immunologically healthy.

CDR3 residues: CASSINGLAGATEQFF. Written as DNA, the CDR3 is TGTGCCAGTAGTATAAACGGCCTAGCGGGGGCCACGGAGCAGTTCTTC. This chain connects TRBV19 to TRBJ2-1; 10 bases are a match to TRBD2. V gave up 2 bases and J gave up 10 bases; unmatched junction bases: 11. CDR3 length: 16 amino acids. Germline values: CDR1 LNHDA, CDR2 SQIVND (reference sequence).

The chain combines TRBV5-1 with TRBJ1-1; a possible D gene is TRBD1 (5 bases). V was cut by 4 bases and J by 0 bases, with 13 bases left in between. Germline V gene sequence: CDR1 SGHRS, CDR2 YFSETQ. The CDR3 sequence is 15 residues long. The CDR3 here is CASSRDSPLNTEAFF. The CDR3 DNA sequence: TGCGCCAGCAGCCGCGACAGCCCTTTGAACACTGAAGCTTTCTTT.

The chain combines TRBV19 with TRBJ1-2; 8 bases map to TRBD1. The CDR3 extends over 15 amino acids. Germline lookup yields CDR1 LNHDA and CDR2 SQIVND (reference sequence). The V segment lost 5 bases and the J segment 11 bases; nucleotides outside the gene matches: 16. CDR3 nucleotide sequence: TGTGCCAGTAGTGTCTCCGGGACAGGCCCGTCAGGTTACACCTTC. Protein sequence: CASSVSGTGPSGYTF.

This chain uses TRBV20-1 with TRBJ1-2; no clear D gene. The CDR3 has 11 amino acids. The germline gives CDR1 DFQATT, CDR2 SNEGSKA (reference sequence). The ends were cut back, 2 bases at V and 8 bases at J, with 9 bases in the middle. The DNA for the CDR3 is TGCAGTGCTAGAATGGGTTACGGCTACACCTTC. It translates to CSARMGYGYTF.

The chain recombines TRBV23-1 with TRBJ1-2; D not certain. TRBV23-1 counts as an open reading frame of uncertain function. This CDR3 is 16 amino acids long. Trimming pared 6 bases from V and 2 bases from J, leaving 19 bases between. The CDR3 loop is CASRRTAGSRNYGYTF. The CDR3 coding sequence is TGCGCCAGCAGGCGTACGGCAGGTTCAAGAAACTATGGCTACACCTTC.

Here the CDR3 DNA reads TGTGCCAGCAGCTTGGGGGGGGTCGGAGAGACCCAGTACTTC. As protein: CASSLGGVGETQYF. The chain recombines TRBV7-2 with TRBJ2-5, with TRBD2 matching over 7 bases. The trim removed 3 bases at V and 4 bases at J, leaving 5 bases unmatched. Germline CDR1 is SGHTA and CDR2 is FQGNSA. There are 14 residues in the CDR3.

The V call is TRBV6-5, the J call TRBJ1-2, with D perhaps matching TRBD1 (5 bases). Germline loops: CDR1 MNHEY, CDR2 SVGAGI. V was trimmed by 6 bases and J by 6 bases, leaving 11 bases between them. CDR3 size: 12 residues. The DNA for the CDR3 is TGTGCCAGCAGAAGAGGGGAGAATGGCTACACCTTC. As protein: CASRRGENGYTF.

The gene calls are TRBV2 and TRBJ1-2, with D hard to call. There are 12 residues in the CDR3. The V gene's germline CDR1 is SNHLY and CDR2 FYNNEI. The V gene lost 3 bases and the J gene lost 2 bases, with 4 bases spanning the gap. CDR3 sequence: CASSDGNYGYTF. The CDR3 coding sequence is TGTGCCAGCAGTGATGGCAACTATGGCTACACCTTC.

This chain joins TRBV6-1 and TRBJ1-1; 7 bases map to TRBD1. This CDR3 comprises 15 residues. Germline trimming cut 2 bases from V and 1 base from J; bases unmatched to any gene: 4. The germline V gene encodes CDR1 MNHNS and CDR2 SASEGT. CDR3 bases: TGTGCCAGCAGTGAACTGACAGGGCGGAACACTGAAGCTTTCTTT. This encodes CASSELTGRNTEAFF.

J is TRBJ2-5 and V is TRBV10-3; 10 bases fit TRBD2. The CDR3 totals 14 residues. From germline, CDR1 is ENHRY and CDR2 SYGVKD. J was trimmed by 2 bases and V by 7 bases; bases with no gene match: 4. The CDR3, as DNA: TGTGCCATCAAGCCGACTAGCGGGCAAGAGACCCAGTACTTC. It codes for CAIKPTSGQETQYF.

CDR3: CASSLRGQEGGSGNTIYF. Here the CDR3 DNA reads TGTGCCAGCAGCTTAAGGGGACAGGAAGGGGGATCTGGAAACACCATATATTTT. The V and J genes are TRBV7-9 and TRBJ1-3; TRBD1 agrees at 8 bases. In germline, CDR1 is SEHNR, CDR2 FQNEAQ (reference sequence). The CDR3 totals 18 residues. V gave up 2 bases and J gave up 1 base; unmatched junction bases: 10.

J is TRBJ2-5 and V is TRBV9, with a tentative D call TRBD2 (7 bases). Germline V gene sequence: CDR1 SGDLS, CDR2 YYNGEE. V lost 4 bases and J lost 2, with 15 bases in between. The CDR3 runs 15 residues. CDR3 DNA sequence: TGTGCCAGCAGCCCAAACCGGGGGGCTCAAGAGACCCAGTACTTC. This gives the protein CASSPNRGAQETQYF.

The J gene is TRBJ2-5, the V gene TRBV6-5; D remains ambiguous. This CDR3 has 15 residues. Germline-derived CDR1 and CDR2 are MNHEY and SVGAGI. V lost 7 bases and J 1 base, leaving 16 bases between the germline ends. CDR3 sequence reads: CASKPLTDIQETQYF. For the CDR3, the DNA is TGTGCCAGCAAACCGTTGACCGACATCCAAGAGACCCAGTACTTC.

This rearrangement joins TRBV13 to TRBJ1-4; 7 nucleotides agree with TRBD1. V gave up 6 bases and J gave up 7 bases; unmatched junction bases: 11. This CDR3 spans 15 amino acids. CDR1 and CDR2 from the germline V gene are PRHDT and FYEKMQ (reference sequence). In DNA form, the CDR3 reads TGTGCCAGCAGGTTTAGGGGGCGCGGCGGTGAAAAACTGTTTTTT. Its protein is CASRFRGRGGEKLFF.

The chain recombines TRBV28 with TRBJ1-4; D is perhaps TRBD1 (6 bases). The CDR3 is 15 residues long. The germline V gene encodes CDR1 MDHEN and CDR2 SYDVKM. V lost 9 bases to trimming and J lost 0 bases, with 14 bases between them. The CDR3 DNA reads as TGTGCCAGTCATGGGGGGGGGCCAACTAATGAAAAACTGTTTTTT. Translation gives CASHGGGPTNEKLFF.

The rearrangement uses TRBV18 and TRBJ2-3, with 12 bases fitting TRBD2. The CDR3 sequence is 16 residues long. Germline lookup yields CDR1 KGHSH and CDR2 LQKENI. J gave up 4 bases and V 5 bases, and 7 bases lay outside the gene matches. CDR3 residues: CASSWTSGIPPDTQYF. CDR3 nucleotides: TGTGCCAGCTCATGGACTAGCGGGATTCCCCCAGATACGCAGTATTTT.

The V call is TRBV2, the J call TRBJ2-6; D might be TRBD2 (6 bases). Germline assignment: CDR1 SNHLY and CDR2 FYNNEI. The CDR3 runs 16 residues. Deletions cut 6 bases from V and 0 bases from J, with 12 bases between. In nucleotides, the CDR3 is TGTGCCAGCAGAAAGGCGGGGAACTCTGGGGCCAACGTCCTGACTTTC. It codes for CASRKAGNSGANVLTF. The full variable domain, with the rest looked up from reference TRBV2 and TRBJ2-6, is EPEVTQTPSHQVTQMGQEVILRCVPISNHLYFYWYRQILGQKVEFLVSFYNNEISEKSEIFDDQFSVERPDGSNFTLKIRSTKLEDSAMYFCASRKAGNSGANVLTFGAGSRLTVL.

V usage is TRBV28 and J usage is TRBJ1-4, with 7 bases fitting TRBD1. Germline lookup yields CDR1 MDHEN and CDR2 SYDVKM. After removal of 4 bases from V and 8 bases from J, the junction contained 7 bases not matched to a gene. The CDR3 extends over 14 amino acids. The CDR3 sequence is CASSSRQGVEKLFF. For the CDR3, the DNA is TGTGCCAGCAGTTCCCGACAGGGAGTCGAAAAACTGTTTTTT.

This chain joins TRBV6-5 and TRBJ1-1, with D unresolved. Trimming left V 6 bases short and J 0 bases short, with 11 bases between. Germline lookup yields CDR1 MNHEY and CDR2 SVGAGI. The CDR3 is 14 residues long. The DNA for the CDR3 is TGTGCCAGCAGCACAGTGGCCTTGAACACTGAAGCTTTCTTT. This translates into CASSTVALNTEAFF.

The rearrangement joins TRBV28 to TRBJ2-7, with 12 bases fitting TRBD2. Germline V CDR1 and CDR2: MDHEN, SYDVKM. This CDR3 has 18 amino acids. V was clipped by 7 bases and J by 3 bases; unmatched bases: 16. The CDR3 here is CASTPLQGQLAGGYEQYF. DNA for the CDR3: TGTGCCAGCACCCCTCTCCAGGGTCAACTAGCGGGAGGCTACGAGCAGTACTTC.

V is TRBV27 and J is TRBJ2-1; 7 nucleotides agree with TRBD2. The CDR3 extends over 15 amino acids. Germline assignment: CDR1 MNHEY and CDR2 SMNVEV (reference sequence). V was clipped by 4 bases and J by 8 bases; unmatched bases: 11. The CDR3 nucleotides read TGTGCCAGCAGTTCGAAAGCGGGGCCTGGGCATGAGCAGTTCTTC. It is translated as CASSSKAGPGHEQFF.

This chain links TRBV2 with TRBJ2-7; TRBD2 matches 9 bases. The CDR3 has 14 residues. Germline V CDR1 and CDR2: SNHLY, FYNNEI. V gave up 4 bases and J gave up 0 bases; unmatched junction bases: 1. CDR3 sequence reads: CASSATSGSYEQYF. As DNA, the CDR3 is TGTGCCAGCAGTGCGACTAGCGGCTCCTACGAGCAGTACTTC.

This clone was seen only once. V and J are TRBV6-5 and TRBJ2-7, with 9 bases lining up with TRBD2. Trimming took 8 bases from V and 5 from J; bases not matched to a gene: 4. The CDR3 length is 12 residues. The germline CDR1 and CDR2 sequences are MNHEY and SVGAGI. The CDR3 spells CASFRTSDEQYF. CDR3 DNA sequence: TGTGCCAGCTTTCGGACTAGCGACGAGCAGTACTTC.

The chain joins TRBV2 to TRBJ2-7; D is unclear. CDR3 length: 13 amino acids. Trimming removed 7 bases at V and 3 bases at J, with 13 bases between. The germline gives CDR1 SNHLY, CDR2 FYNNEI. As DNA, the CDR3 is TGTGCCAGCATAAGAGACAAGGTCTACGAGCAGTACTTC. Translated, it gives CASIRDKVYEQYF.

The rearrangement joins TRBV2 to TRBJ2-2; 11 bases line up with TRBD2. The CDR3 loop spans 15 amino acids. CDR1 is SNHLY and CDR2 is FYNNEI in the germline V gene. V shed 5 bases, J shed 7 bases, and the junction held 6 bases outside the gene matches. The CDR3 region has the DNA TGTGCCAGCAGTCCGACTAGCGGGGAAGGCGGGGAGCTGTTTTTT. It yields the protein CASSPTSGEGGELFF.

This chain uses TRBV18 with TRBJ1-2; 8 nucleotides line up with TRBD1. This CDR3 comprises 15 residues. Germline V gene lookup returns CDR1 KGHSH and CDR2 LQKENI. V was pared by 3 bases and J by 5 bases, with 8 bases of the junction left unmatched. CDR3 nucleotides: TGTGCCAGCTCACCTGACCGGACAGGGATTTATGGCTACACCTTC. Amino acid sequence: CASSPDRTGIYGYTF. Looking up the rest from reference TRBV18 and TRBJ1-2 gives the full variable domain: NAGVMQNPRHLVRRRGQEARLRCSPMKGHSHVYWYRQLPEEGLKFMVYLQKENIIDESGMPKERFSAEFPKEGPSILRIQQVVRGDSAAYFCASSPDRTGIYGYTFGSGTRLTVV.

V and J are TRBV10-3 and TRBJ2-1; D gene uncertain. The CDR3 length is 15 residues. Germline values: CDR1 ENHRY, CDR2 SYGVKD. V was pared by 1 base and J by 6 bases, with 13 bases between. Here the CDR3 DNA reads TGTGCCATCAGTGAGTTTTATGAAGCACGCAATGAGCAGTTCTTC. This sequence encodes CAISEFYEARNEQFF.

The chain combines TRBV10-1 with TRBJ2-7, with D possibly TRBD1 on 6 matching bases. The CDR3 spans 13 residues. CDR1 is WNHNN and CDR2 is SYGVQD in the germline V gene (reference sequence). Between the trimmed V and J ends, which lost 6 bases and 0 bases, there was a span of 9 bases. The CDR3 DNA follows: TGCGCCAGCAGCGACAGGTACTCCTACGAGCAGTACTTC. This gives the protein CASSDRYSYEQYF.